The sample holds a few counts of the clone carrying this T cell receptor (beta chain). Sequencing used immunoSEQ multiplex PCR; TCRdb keeps in-frame clones, though not all of them. The sample consists of about 460,000 clones, 77% of them appearing once. This record belongs to a study of shared clonotypes between healthy human individuals. Trimming removed 4 bases at V and 7 bases at J, with 17 bases between. This CDR3 comprises 15 residues. Germline V gene sequence: CDR1 SGHNT, CDR2 YYREEE (reference sequence). The clonotype originates from a woman aged 40 to 50 in good health. Some clones in this sample may be carry-over from other donors' samples. Source material: PBMCs. This chain links TRBV5-4 with TRBJ1-4; tentatively, D is TRBD1 (5 bases). CDR3 in amino acids: CASSPAGRGGEKLFF. As DNA, the CDR3 is TGTGCCAGCAGCCCGGCGGGGAGGGGTGGTGAAAAACTGTTTTTT.